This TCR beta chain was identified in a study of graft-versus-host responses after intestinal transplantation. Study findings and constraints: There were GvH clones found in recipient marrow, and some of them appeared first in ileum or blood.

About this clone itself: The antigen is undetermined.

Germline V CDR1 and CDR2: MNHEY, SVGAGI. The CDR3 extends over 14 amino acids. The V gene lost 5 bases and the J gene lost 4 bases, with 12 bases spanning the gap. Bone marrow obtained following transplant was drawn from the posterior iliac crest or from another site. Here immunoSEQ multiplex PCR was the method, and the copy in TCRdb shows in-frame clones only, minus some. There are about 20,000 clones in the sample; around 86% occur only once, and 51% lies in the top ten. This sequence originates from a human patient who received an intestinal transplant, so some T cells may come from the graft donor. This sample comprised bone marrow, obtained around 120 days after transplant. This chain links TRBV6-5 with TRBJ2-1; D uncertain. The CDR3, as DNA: TGTGCCAGCAGTCCGGGTCAGTTTTACAATGAGCAGTTCTTC. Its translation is CASSPGQFYNEQFF.